Following are 10 T cell receptor beta chains from one sample sequenced in a study of blood T cell repertoires in COVID-19. Data came from immunoSEQ multiplex PCR; TCRdb stores just in-frame clones and leaves some out. The sample holds about 140,000 clones; roughly 89% are singletons and the top ten take roughly 4%. Sequencing was done on a sample of peripheral blood. All receptors come from a woman aged 40-49 years with acute or convalescent COVID-19.

V is TRBV6-5 and J is TRBJ1-1, with 7 bases identical to TRBD1. The CDR3 is made up of 14 amino acids. Germline V gene data show CDR1 as MNHEY and CDR2 as SVGAGI. The J segment lost 0 bases and the V segment lost 6 bases, leaving 4 bases of the junction unmatched. CDR3 sequence (DNA): TGTGCCAGCAGCCCGGGACAGCTGAACACTGAAGCTTTCTTT. This encodes CASSPGQLNTEAFF.

The V and J genes are TRBV11-1 and TRBJ1-1, with 10 bases matching TRBD1. There are 13 residues in the CDR3. The ends lost 5 bases at V and 7 bases at J; junction bases unmatched: 4. The germline CDR1 and CDR2 sequences are SGHAT and FQDESV (reference sequence). The CDR3 is CASSAGTGVEAFF. The CDR3 DNA reads TGTGCCAGCAGCGCAGGGACAGGGGTTGAAGCTTTCTTT.

V gene TRBV6-5 combines with J gene TRBJ2-7; D remains unclear. V was cut by 7 bases and J by 0 bases, with 10 bases left in between. This CDR3 has 13 amino acids. From germline, CDR1 is MNHEY and CDR2 SVGAGI. CDR3 nucleotide sequence: TGTGCCAGCAACCCATCCAGCTCCTACGAGCAGTACTTC. Its translation: CASNPSSSYEQYF.

This clone is a singleton in its sample. V gene TRBV24-1 combines with J gene TRBJ2-1, with 7 bases matching TRBD2. The CDR3 totals 16 residues. The germline gives CDR1 KGHDR, CDR2 SFDVKD. After removal of 1 base from V and 3 bases from J, the junction contained 5 bases not matched to a gene. CDR3 coding DNA: TGTGCCACCAGTGATTTTGGGCGGGGGAGCTACAATGAGCAGTTCTTC. Translation gives CATSDFGRGSYNEQFF.

The chain uses TRBV6-6 and TRBJ1-6; D remains unclear. CDR3 length: 14 residues. The V end lost 2 bases, the J end lost 9 bases, and 11 bases lay between the germline ends. From germline, CDR1 is MNHNY and CDR2 SVGAGI (reference sequence). Here the CDR3 reads CASSYPEVSSPLHF. The CDR3 region has the DNA TGTGCCAGCAGTTACCCCGAGGTCTCTTCACCCCTCCACTTT.

V usage is TRBV19 and J usage is TRBJ1-1, with 7 positions matching TRBD1. Germline CDR1 is LNHDA and CDR2 is SQIVND (reference sequence). This CDR3 contains 15 residues. Trimming removed 9 bases from V and 0 bases from J; junction bases left unmatched: 10. The CDR3 reads CASRQGGYVNTEAFF. The CDR3 DNA reads TGTGCCAGCAGACAGGGTGGTTACGTGAACACTGAAGCTTTCTTT.

This chain joins TRBV6-4 and TRBJ2-3, with 7 bases aligning to TRBD1. From germline, CDR1 is MRHNA and CDR2 SNTAGT. V lost 5 bases to trimming and J lost 0 bases; unmatched junction nucleotides: 8. The CDR3 is 16 residues long. Here the CDR3 DNA reads TGTGCCAGCAGTCCCATGGGACAGTCTAGCACAGATACGCAGTATTTT. Translated: CASSPMGQSSTDTQYF.

This chain joins TRBV7-2 and TRBJ2-1; TRBD2 matches at 11 bases. Germline CDR1 SGHTA, CDR2 FQGNSA. CDR3 size: 16 residues. V trimming: 1 base; J trimming: 3 bases; junction bases outside the gene matches: 2. The CDR3 DNA follows: TGTGCCAGCAGCTTAGTGGGGACTAGCGGCTACAATGAGCAGTTCTTC. Translation gives CASSLVGTSGYNEQFF. Filled out from reference TRBV7-2 and TRBJ2-1, the complete variable domain reads GAGVSQSPSNKVTEKGKDVELRCDPISGHTALYWYRQSLGQGLEFLIYFQGNSAPDKSGLPSDRFSAERTGGSVSTLTIQRTQQEDSAVYLCASSLVGTSGYNEQFFGPGTRLTVL.

V is TRBV11-2 and J is TRBJ1-3; no clear D. Deletions cut 3 bases from V and 3 bases from J, with 12 bases between. Looked up from germline, CDR1 is SGHAT and CDR2 is FQNNGV. The CDR3 loop spans 15 amino acids. The CDR3 sequence is CASSLVTVNGNTIYF. As DNA, the CDR3 is TGTGCCAGCAGCTTGGTCACAGTAAATGGAAACACCATATATTTT.

The chain recombines TRBV7-9 with TRBJ1-3; D unresolved. Trimming pared 1 base from V and 4 bases from J, leaving 5 bases between. The germline CDR1 and CDR2 sequences are SEHNR and FQNEAQ (reference sequence). The CDR3 runs 13 residues. This CDR3 is CASSLGRGNTIYF. The DNA of the CDR3 is TGTGCCAGCAGCTTAGGGAGAGGAAACACCATATATTTT.